This TCR beta chain derives from a study of cytomegalovirus exposure and HLA in healthy donors. Study findings and constraints: Links to common viral pathogens appeared, in a later analysis, for several of the most significant clusters.

Vbeta (60) and Jbeta (13) primers were used in the PCR. Profiling relied on immunoSEQ multiplex PCR, and the TCRdb table lists in-frame clones only, not all of them. The sample includes 130,000 to 150,000 clones, around 81% of them seen just once. Note on this clone: The antigen is undetermined.

This CDR3 is built from 14 residues. Germline lookup yields CDR1 LNHDA and CDR2 SQIVND (reference sequence). V shed 5 bases and J 3 bases; nucleotides not matched to a gene: 5. This receptor was taken from a man aged 40-55 years in good health and CMV-seropositive. The chain links TRBV19 to TRBJ2-7; 9 bases align to TRBD1. The sequencing input was PBMCs. CDR3 region: CASSQGTGSYEQYF. The CDR3 DNA reads TGTGCCAGTAGTCAGGGGACAGGGAGCTACGAGCAGTACTTC. Looking up the rest from reference TRBV19 and TRBJ2-7 gives the full variable domain: DGGITQSPKYLFRKEGQNVTLSCEQNLNHDAMYWYRQDPGQGLRLIYYSQIVNDFQKGDIAEGYSVSREKKESFPLTVTSAQKNPTAFYLCASSQGTGSYEQYFGPGTRLTVT.